Listed below are T cell receptor beta chains from one sample, sequenced in a study of T-cell memory formation after mild COVID-19. TCRdb re-derived calls from the 5' RACE reads in MiXCR, one entry per CDR3 protein. The data show hundreds of thousands of distinct CDR3 sequences, with 25% to 30% seen just once and roughly 13% held by the top ten. Material: PBMCs or a T cell subset sorted from them (not recorded which). The receptors stem from an adult woman who had mild COVID-19 (a few samples of this study predate the infection). Cell type and time point are not known. The CDR3 runs from the conserved cysteine through the conserved F or W. D genes are given only for firm matches. Not all rows give a size; the values are once, few, many and, for expanded clones, a class.

d_call: .; j_call: TRBJ1-5; clone_size: .; v_call: TRBV7-9; cdr3_nt: TGTGCCAGCAGCGACGGACAGAATCAGCCCCAGCATTTT; cdr3_aa: CASSDGQNQPQHF
d_call: TRBD2; j_call: TRBJ2-1; clone_size: few; v_call: TRBV20-1; cdr3_nt: TGCAGTGCCTTAGCGGGAGTAGCCTACAATGAGCAGTTCTTC; cdr3_aa: CSALAGVAYNEQFF
d_call: .; j_call: TRBJ2-2; clone_size: few; v_call: TRBV2; cdr3_nt: TGTGCCAGCAGTGAAGATGGCAGGTCGATTGCAGGGGAGCTGTTTTTT; cdr3_aa: CASSEDGRSIAGELFF
d_call: .; j_call: TRBJ2-2; clone_size: .; v_call: TRBV28; cdr3_nt: TGTGCCAGCAGTTTGCGAAAAACCGGGGAGCTGTTTTTT; cdr3_aa: CASSLRKTGELFF
d_call: TRBD1; j_call: TRBJ1-1; clone_size: few; v_call: TRBV6-5; cdr3_nt: TGTGCCAGCAGTTACTTAAACAGGGGCACTGAAGCTTTCTTT; cdr3_aa: CASSYLNRGTEAFF
d_call: TRBD1; j_call: TRBJ1-6; clone_size: .; v_call: TRBV11-2; cdr3_nt: TGTGCCAGCAGCGTGGGACAGGGTGGCAATTCACCCCTCCACTTT; cdr3_aa: CASSVGQGGNSPLHF
d_call: .; j_call: TRBJ2-3; clone_size: .; v_call: TRBV7-9; cdr3_nt: TGTGCCAGCAGCCCTCCGTCGGGGGGCCAGTTGGATACGCAGTATTTT; cdr3_aa: CASSPPSGGQLDTQYF
d_call: .; j_call: TRBJ2-1; clone_size: .; v_call: TRBV7-2; cdr3_nt: TGTGCCAGCAGCTCCCGATCCTTGGGGCATGAGCAGTTCTTC; cdr3_aa: CASSSRSLGHEQFF
d_call: .; j_call: TRBJ1-2; clone_size: few; v_call: TRBV27; cdr3_nt: TGTGCCAGCAGTCCTTGGCAGACAGATGGCTACACCTTC; cdr3_aa: CASSPWQTDGYTF
d_call: .; j_call: TRBJ1-4; clone_size: .; v_call: TRBV5-1; cdr3_nt: TGCGCCAGCAGCTTGGACGGGGATGCAACTAATGAAAAACTGTTTTTT; cdr3_aa: CASSLDGDATNEKLFF
d_call: TRBD1; j_call: TRBJ1-1; clone_size: few; v_call: TRBV2; cdr3_nt: TGTGCCAGCAGTGAAGCGCCGGGACAGTTGAACACTGAAGCTTTCTTT; cdr3_aa: CASSEAPGQLNTEAFF
d_call: .; j_call: TRBJ2-7; clone_size: .; v_call: TRBV5-6; cdr3_nt: TGTGCCAGCAGCTTGGAGGGAGCCTTGGAGCAGTACTTC; cdr3_aa: CASSLEGALEQYF
d_call: TRBD1; j_call: TRBJ2-7; clone_size: .; v_call: TRBV24-1; cdr3_nt: TGTGCCACCAGTGATTGGACAGGGGGCGACCAGTACTTC; cdr3_aa: CATSDWTGGDQYF
d_call: TRBD1; j_call: TRBJ1-2; clone_size: .; v_call: TRBV19; cdr3_nt: TGTGCCAGTGGGAGGGACAGGGTAAATGGCTACACCTTC; cdr3_aa: CASGRDRVNGYTF
d_call: .; j_call: TRBJ2-1; clone_size: .; v_call: TRBV7-2; cdr3_nt: TGTGCCAGCAGCCGCCAGAGGGATGAGCAGTTCTTC; cdr3_aa: CASSRQRDEQFF
d_call: TRBD2; j_call: TRBJ2-7; clone_size: few; v_call: TRBV20-1; cdr3_nt: TGCAGTGCTAGACACTTCTCCGGGACTAGCGGATACTCCTACGAGCAGTACTTC; cdr3_aa: CSARHFSGTSGYSYEQYF
d_call: .; j_call: TRBJ2-4; clone_size: few; v_call: TRBV5-6; cdr3_nt: TGTGCCAGCAGCTTGCTGACGGGGAACAAAAACATTCAGTACTTC; cdr3_aa: CASSLLTGNKNIQYF
d_call: TRBD2; j_call: TRBJ2-3; clone_size: once; v_call: TRBV15; cdr3_nt: TGTGCCACCAGCAGAGGTGGTCGGGGAGGGGATACGCAGTATTTT; cdr3_aa: CATSRGGRGGDTQYF
d_call: .; j_call: TRBJ2-5; clone_size: .; v_call: TRBV20-1; cdr3_nt: TGCAGTGCTAGAGCCGGGGTCGTAGAGACCCAGTACTTC; cdr3_aa: CSARAGVVETQYF
d_call: TRBD2; j_call: TRBJ2-5; clone_size: few; v_call: TRBV2; cdr3_nt: TGTGCCAGCAGTGCCCGGACTAGCGGGGGGACCCAGTACTTC; cdr3_aa: CASSARTSGGTQYF
d_call: .; j_call: TRBJ2-5; clone_size: .; v_call: TRBV3-1; cdr3_nt: TGTGCCAGCAGCCAAGGCAGGGTAGTTGGGACCCAGTACTTC; cdr3_aa: CASSQGRVVGTQYF
d_call: .; j_call: TRBJ1-5; clone_size: .; v_call: TRBV30; cdr3_nt: TGTGCCTGGAATAGGGGAGACAATCAGCCCCAGCATTTT; cdr3_aa: CAWNRGDNQPQHF
d_call: TRBD1; j_call: TRBJ1-5; clone_size: .; v_call: TRBV7-3; cdr3_nt: TGTGCCAGCAGCCACAGGGGGGGTCAGCCCCAGCATTTT; cdr3_aa: CASSHRGGQPQHF
d_call: .; j_call: TRBJ1-4; clone_size: .; v_call: TRBV4-3; cdr3_nt: TGCGCCAGCAGCCAAGTTGTTCAGACGACCAGGAAACTGTTTTTT; cdr3_aa: CASSQVVQTTRKLFF
d_call: .; j_call: TRBJ1-1; clone_size: few; v_call: TRBV5-1; cdr3_nt: TGCGCCAGCAGCTTGGACGTGGCGATGAACACTGAAGCTTTCTTT; cdr3_aa: CASSLDVAMNTEAFF
d_call: .; j_call: TRBJ2-5; clone_size: few; v_call: TRBV11-2; cdr3_nt: TGTGCCAGCAGCTCCGACAGGATCCAAGAGACCCAGTACTTC; cdr3_aa: CASSSDRIQETQYF
d_call: .; j_call: TRBJ2-7; clone_size: few; v_call: TRBV25-1; cdr3_nt: TGTGCCAGCAGTGGGGGGGCAGGTAAGACCTACGAGCAGTACTTC; cdr3_aa: CASSGGAGKTYEQYF
d_call: .; j_call: TRBJ2-2; clone_size: few; v_call: TRBV6-5; cdr3_nt: TGTGCCAGCAGCGGACAGCGCGGGAACACCGGGGAGCTGTTTTTT; cdr3_aa: CASSGQRGNTGELFF
d_call: .; j_call: TRBJ2-7; clone_size: .; v_call: TRBV11-1; cdr3_nt: TGTGCCAGCAGCTTAGCCCCCAGGGGCCCTCGCTACGAGCAGTACTTC; cdr3_aa: CASSLAPRGPRYEQYF
d_call: .; j_call: TRBJ2-3; clone_size: .; v_call: TRBV7-2; cdr3_nt: TGTGCCAGCAGCTTACGAGGGAGCTCAGATACGCAGTATTTT; cdr3_aa: CASSLRGSSDTQYF
d_call: TRBD1; j_call: TRBJ2-6; clone_size: few; v_call: TRBV2; cdr3_nt: TGTGCCAGCAGGGCGGCAGGGGGCGTCTCTGGGGCCAACGTCCTGACTTTC; cdr3_aa: CASRAAGGVSGANVLTF
d_call: .; j_call: TRBJ2-1; clone_size: few; v_call: TRBV29-1; cdr3_nt: TGCAGCGTTTCTGCGGGCCCCTCCTACAATGAGCAGTTCTTC; cdr3_aa: CSVSAGPSYNEQFF
d_call: .; j_call: TRBJ1-2; clone_size: few; v_call: TRBV7-9; cdr3_nt: TGTGCCAGCAGCTTAGGAGGGGTCTATGGCTACACCTTC; cdr3_aa: CASSLGGVYGYTF
d_call: .; j_call: TRBJ1-2; clone_size: .; v_call: TRBV5-6; cdr3_nt: TGTGCCAGCAGCTTGGGGGATATTAACGGCTACACCTTC; cdr3_aa: CASSLGDINGYTF
d_call: .; j_call: TRBJ1-1; clone_size: .; v_call: TRBV30; cdr3_nt: TGTGCCTGGAGCCGGACGGTGAACACTGAAGCTTTCTTT; cdr3_aa: CAWSRTVNTEAFF
d_call: .; j_call: TRBJ1-1; clone_size: .; v_call: TRBV5-1; cdr3_nt: TGCGCCAGCAGCTTTGGGGAGGTGAACACTGAAGCTTTCTTT; cdr3_aa: CASSFGEVNTEAFF
d_call: TRBD1; j_call: TRBJ2-4; clone_size: .; v_call: TRBV15; cdr3_nt: TGTGCCACCCAAAGTTTTACAGGGGAAGGTACCAAAAACATTCAGTACTTC; cdr3_aa: CATQSFTGEGTKNIQYF
d_call: TRBD1; j_call: TRBJ2-3; clone_size: .; v_call: TRBV24-1; cdr3_nt: TGTGCCACCAGTGATGACCTTACAGGGGGCGACTGGATTAACGCAGATACGCAGTATTTT; cdr3_aa: CATSDDLTGGDWINADTQYF
d_call: .; j_call: TRBJ1-1; clone_size: .; v_call: TRBV5-1; cdr3_nt: TGCGCCAGCGCAAAAGGGGGAATGAACACTGAAGCTTTCTTT; cdr3_aa: CASAKGGMNTEAFF
d_call: .; j_call: TRBJ1-2; clone_size: .; v_call: TRBV18; cdr3_nt: TGTGCCAGCTCACCGGGTCCAGAATATGGCTACACCTTC; cdr3_aa: CASSPGPEYGYTF
d_call: .; j_call: TRBJ2-1; clone_size: few; v_call: TRBV24-1; cdr3_nt: TGTGCCACCAGTGATCGGTATAATGAGCAGTTCTTC; cdr3_aa: CATSDRYNEQFF
d_call: .; j_call: TRBJ2-1; clone_size: .; v_call: TRBV12-3/TRBV12-4; cdr3_nt: TGTGCCAGCAGTTACCCAGGGATTGAGCAGTTCTTC; cdr3_aa: CASSYPGIEQFF
d_call: .; j_call: TRBJ2-3; clone_size: few; v_call: TRBV5-6; cdr3_nt: TGTGCCAGCAGCTTGTTGATCCAGGGGGATACGCAGTATTTT; cdr3_aa: CASSLLIQGDTQYF
d_call: TRBD2; j_call: TRBJ2-3; clone_size: .; v_call: TRBV6-2/TRBV6-3; cdr3_nt: TGTGCCAGCAGGACTAGCGGGAGTCAAAATACGCAGTATTTT; cdr3_aa: CASRTSGSQNTQYF
d_call: .; j_call: TRBJ1-6; clone_size: .; v_call: TRBV6-5; cdr3_nt: TGTGCCAGCAGTTACGGCAACAGCAATTCACCCCTCCACTTT; cdr3_aa: CASSYGNSNSPLHF